The clone carrying this T cell receptor (beta chain) has at least ten counts. What it binds is unknown. This sample was included in a study of neurological immune-mediated disorders. The study, taken as a whole, reports: When the repertoires were grouped phylogenetically, those of 18 of the 34 multiple sclerosis patients came together in a single cluster of related CDR3 sequences, which points to a possible repertoire-level signature. The multiple sclerosis repertoire cluster lacked an association with any feature, whether clinical or MRI.

The unsorted libraries were generated from a total of 2 million PBMCs, which had been stored in RNAlater at -80 C. 5'RACE with 10-nucleotide random UMIs produced the cDNA. TCRdb recomputed calls from the 5' RACE reads with MiXCR, one row per CDR3 protein. This sample has 100,000 to 150,000 distinct CDR3 sequences, with about 3.4% found just once. The sequencing input was PBMCs. The receptor was isolated from a young woman with multiple sclerosis.

CDR3: CSVDRTSGETQYF. The CDR3 DNA reads TGCAGCGTTGACCGGACTAGCGGGGAGACCCAGTACTTC. This chain connects TRBV29-1 to TRBJ2-5; 11 nucleotides match TRBD2. Losses at the gene ends were 3 bases for V and 5 bases for J; bases not matched to a gene: 2. The CDR3 has 13 residues. Germline assignment: CDR1 SQVTM and CDR2 ANQGSEA.